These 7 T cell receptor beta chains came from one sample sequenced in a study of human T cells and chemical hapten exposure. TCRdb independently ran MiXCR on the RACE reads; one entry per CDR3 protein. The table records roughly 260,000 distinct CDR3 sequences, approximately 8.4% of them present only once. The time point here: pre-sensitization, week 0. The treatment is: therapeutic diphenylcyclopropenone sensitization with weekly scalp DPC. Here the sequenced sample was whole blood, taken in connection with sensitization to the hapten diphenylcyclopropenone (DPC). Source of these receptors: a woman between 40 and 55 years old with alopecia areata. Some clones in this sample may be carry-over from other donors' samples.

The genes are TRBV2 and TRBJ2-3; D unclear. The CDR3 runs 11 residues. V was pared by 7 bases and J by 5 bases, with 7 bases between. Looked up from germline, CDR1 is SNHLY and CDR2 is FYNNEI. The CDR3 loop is CASTTLDTQYF. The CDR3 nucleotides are TGTGCCAGCACCACGTTAGATACGCAGTATTTT.

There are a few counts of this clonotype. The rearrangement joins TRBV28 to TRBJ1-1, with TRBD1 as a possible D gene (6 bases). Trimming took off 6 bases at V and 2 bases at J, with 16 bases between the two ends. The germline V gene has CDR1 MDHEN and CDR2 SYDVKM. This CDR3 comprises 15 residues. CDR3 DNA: TGTGCCAGCAGGTTCGGAGGGGGGGCCAACACTGAAGCTTTCTTT. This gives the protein CASRFGGGANTEAFF. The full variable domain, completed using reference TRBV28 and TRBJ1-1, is DVKVTQSSRYLVKRTGEKVFLECVQDMDHENMFWYRQDPGLGLRLIYFSYDVKMKEKGDIPEGYSVSREKKERFSLILESASTNQTSMYLCASRFGGGANTEAFFGQGTRLTVV.

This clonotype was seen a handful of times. The CDR3 reads CASSTGSGSLTEAFF. CDR3 nucleotides: TGTGCCAGCAGTACCGGTTCGGGGTCTTTGACTGAAGCTTTCTTT. The chain carries TRBV28 and TRBJ1-1; D not resolved. CDR3 size: 15 residues. Germline V gene data show CDR1 as MDHEN and CDR2 as SYDVKM. V was cut by 5 bases and J by 5 bases, with 18 bases left in between. Drawing the rest from reference TRBV28 and TRBJ1-1, the complete variable domain is DVKVTQSSRYLVKRTGEKVFLECVQDMDHENMFWYRQDPGLGLRLIYFSYDVKMKEKGDIPEGYSVSREKKERFSLILESASTNQTSMYLCASSTGSGSLTEAFFGQGTRLTVV.

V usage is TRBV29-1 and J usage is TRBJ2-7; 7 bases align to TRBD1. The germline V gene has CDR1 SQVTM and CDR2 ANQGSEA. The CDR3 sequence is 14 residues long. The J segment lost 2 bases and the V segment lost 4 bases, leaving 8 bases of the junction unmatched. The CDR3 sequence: CSVGWTGPPYEQYF. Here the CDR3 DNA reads TGCAGCGTTGGTTGGACAGGTCCCCCCTACGAGCAGTACTTC.

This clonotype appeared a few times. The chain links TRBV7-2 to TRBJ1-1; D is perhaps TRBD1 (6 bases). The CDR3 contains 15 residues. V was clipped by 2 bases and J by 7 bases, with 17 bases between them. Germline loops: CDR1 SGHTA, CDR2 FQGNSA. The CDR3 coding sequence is TGTGCCAGCAGCTTAAGAACGGGGGGCCTCCATGAAGCTTTCTTT. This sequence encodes CASSLRTGGLHEAFF.

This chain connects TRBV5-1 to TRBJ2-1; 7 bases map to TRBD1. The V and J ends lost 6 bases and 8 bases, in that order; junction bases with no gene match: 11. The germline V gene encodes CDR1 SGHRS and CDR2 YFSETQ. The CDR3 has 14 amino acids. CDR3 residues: CASTQGTEYDEQFF. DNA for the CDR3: TGCGCCAGCACACAGGGGACCGAGTATGATGAGCAGTTCTTC.

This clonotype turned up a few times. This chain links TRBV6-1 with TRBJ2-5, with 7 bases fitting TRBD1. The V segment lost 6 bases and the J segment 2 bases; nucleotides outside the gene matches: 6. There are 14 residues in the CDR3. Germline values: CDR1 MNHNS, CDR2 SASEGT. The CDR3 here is CASSYRGLQETQYF. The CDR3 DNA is TGTGCCAGCAGCTACAGGGGTCTTCAAGAGACCCAGTACTTC.